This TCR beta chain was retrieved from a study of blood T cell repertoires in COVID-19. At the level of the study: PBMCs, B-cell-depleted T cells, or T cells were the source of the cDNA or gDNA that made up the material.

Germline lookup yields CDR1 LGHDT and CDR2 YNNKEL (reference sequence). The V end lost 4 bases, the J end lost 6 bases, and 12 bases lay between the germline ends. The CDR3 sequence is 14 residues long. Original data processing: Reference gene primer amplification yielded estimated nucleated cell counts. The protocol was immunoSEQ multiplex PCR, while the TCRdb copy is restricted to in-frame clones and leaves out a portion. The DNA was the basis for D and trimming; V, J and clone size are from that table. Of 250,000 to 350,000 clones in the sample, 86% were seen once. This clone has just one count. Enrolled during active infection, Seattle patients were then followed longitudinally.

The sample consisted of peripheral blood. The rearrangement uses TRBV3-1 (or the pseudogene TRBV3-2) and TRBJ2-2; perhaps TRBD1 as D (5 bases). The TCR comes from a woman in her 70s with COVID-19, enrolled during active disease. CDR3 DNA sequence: TGTGCCAGCAGCCCCACTGCAGGGCCCGGGGAGCTGTTTTTT. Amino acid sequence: CASSPTAGPGELFF.